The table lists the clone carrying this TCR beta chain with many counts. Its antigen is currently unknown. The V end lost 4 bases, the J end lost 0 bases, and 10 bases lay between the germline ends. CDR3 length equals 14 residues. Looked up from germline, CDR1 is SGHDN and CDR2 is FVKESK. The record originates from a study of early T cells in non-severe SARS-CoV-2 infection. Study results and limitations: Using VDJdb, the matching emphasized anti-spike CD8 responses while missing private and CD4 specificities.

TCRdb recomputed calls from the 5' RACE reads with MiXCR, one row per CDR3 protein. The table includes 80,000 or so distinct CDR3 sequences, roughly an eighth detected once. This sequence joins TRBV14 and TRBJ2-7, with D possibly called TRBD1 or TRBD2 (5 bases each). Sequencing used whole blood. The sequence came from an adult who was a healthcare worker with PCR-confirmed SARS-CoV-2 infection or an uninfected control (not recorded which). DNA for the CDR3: TGTGCCAGCAGCCTCGGGGACCGCTCCTACGAGCAGTACTTC. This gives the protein CASSLGDRSYEQYF.